A selection of T cell receptor beta chains follows, all from one sample in a study of metastatic and nonmetastatic thyroid tumors. TCRdb reanalyzed the PCR reads with MiXCR. This table has tens of thousands of clones, approximately 16% appearing once. Input material: blood. The source is a male donor with papillary thyroid cancer or a benign thyroid nodule (not recorded which). Some clones in this sample may be carry-over from other donors' samples. CDR3s include the opening cysteine and the closing phenylalanine or tryptophan. Fields, in order: J gene, D gene, V gene, clone size, CDR3 protein, CDR3 DNA. The D gene is left open where the match is weak. Clone size appears in some rows only: once, few, many, or a class for an expanded clone.

TRBJ2-3,TRBD2,TRBV4-1,many,CASSPAGGSYTQYF,TGCGCCAGCAGCCCAGCGGGAGGATCGTATACGCAGTATTTT
TRBJ2-1,TRBD1,TRBV18,many,CASSPRQGGYNEQFF,TGTGCCAGCTCACCACGACAGGGGGGCTACAATGAGCAGTTCTTC
TRBJ2-1,-,TRBV5-1,many,CASRADSEQFF,TGCGCCAGCAGGGCGGACAGTGAGCAGTTCTTC
TRBJ2-5,-,TRBV10-3,many,CAISTGTGKIGETQYF,TGTGCCATCAGCACGGGGACCGGTAAAATCGGAGAGACCCAGTACTTC
TRBJ1-4,-,TRBV7-6,many,CASSSALGGTNEKLFF,TGTGCCAGCAGCTCCGCCTTGGGGGGGACAAATGAAAAACTGTTTTTT
TRBJ2-3,-,TRBV4-1,many,CASSRHPNTDTQYF,TGCGCCAGCAGCCGGCACCCGAACACAGATACGCAGTATTTT
TRBJ1-1,-,TRBV6-2/TRBV6-3,many,CASSNMASQGSTEAFF,TGTGCCAGCAGTAATATGGCTTCTCAGGGGAGCACTGAAGCTTTCTTT
TRBJ2-5,-,TRBV5-1,many,CASSFRGGLGQETQYF,TGCGCCAGCAGCTTCAGGGGAGGACTAGGTCAAGAGACCCAGTACTTC
TRBJ1-2,-,TRBV6-1,few,CASSVGGPPWGYTF,TGTGCCAGCAGTGTGGGGGGGCCGCCATGGGGCTACACCTTC
TRBJ2-1,TRBD2,TRBV20-1,many,CSAHTPGLAGDRGNEQFF,TGCAGTGCCCATACCCCCGGACTAGCGGGAGACCGGGGCAATGAGCAGTTCTTC
TRBJ1-4,TRBD1,TRBV5-1,many,CASSLGSPGQGDLKLFF,TGCGCCAGCAGCTTGGGGTCCCCGGGACAGGGAGATTTAAAACTGTTTTTT
TRBJ1-5,TRBD1,TRBV4-2,many,CASSQKDRDRDQPQHF,TGTGCCAGCAGCCAAAAAGACAGGGATCGGGATCAGCCCCAGCATTTT
TRBJ1-4,-,TRBV2,many,CASSGQVATNEKLFF,TGTGCCAGCAGCGGCCAGGTTGCAACTAATGAAAAACTGTTTTTT
TRBJ1-1,-,TRBV28,many,CASGTDMNTEAFF,TGTGCCAGCGGAACAGACATGAACACTGAAGCTTTCTTT
TRBJ2-7,-,TRBV19,many,CASSLRTSYEQYF,TGTGCCAGTAGTTTACGGACGTCCTACGAGCAGTACTTC
TRBJ2-3,-,TRBV5-5,many,CASSSWTAGDTQYF,TGTGCCAGCAGCTCTTGGACTGCAGGAGATACGCAGTATTTT
TRBJ2-1,-,TRBV11-3,many,CASSLEGSYISSYNEQFF,TGTGCCAGCAGCTTAGAAGGGTCCTACATCAGCTCCTACAATGAGCAGTTCTTC
TRBJ1-5,-,TRBV28,many,CASSLGSPGMGGYRMPQHF,TGTGCCAGCAGTTTAGGGAGCCCCGGAATGGGGGGCTACCGTATGCCCCAGCATTTT
TRBJ1-4,-,TRBV18,few,CASSPDIGEKLFF,TGTGCCAGCTCACCTGATATTGGGGAAAAACTGTTTTTT
TRBJ2-1,-,TRBV6-1,few,CASSLGREPANEQFF,TGTGCCAGCAGCCTTGGACGGGAGCCAGCCAATGAGCAGTTCTTC
TRBJ2-2,-,TRBV27,-,CASSSKNTGELFF,TGTGCCAGCAGTTCAAAGAACACCGGGGAGCTGTTTTTT
TRBJ2-1,-,TRBV15,many,CATTQGLAVMNEQFF,TGTGCCACCACCCAGGGGCTAGCGGTCATGAATGAGCAGTTCTTC
TRBJ2-7,-,TRBV7-6,many,CASSLEPSESYEQYF,TGTGCCAGCAGCTTAGAACCTAGCGAAAGCTACGAGCAGTACTTC